The TCR beta chain under discussion was sequenced for a study of blood T cell repertoires in COVID-19. The overall study: PBMCs, B-cell-depleted T cells, or T cells were the source of the cDNA or gDNA that made up the material.

Profiled with immunoSEQ multiplex PCR; TCRdb holds only in-frame clones, not every one. In the table there are 200,000 to 250,000 clones, 70% to 85% of which are singletons. From germline, CDR1 is LGHDT and CDR2 YNNKEL (reference sequence). Trimming cost V 1 base and J 2 bases, with 23 bases left between them. CDR3 size: 19 residues. The V call is TRBV3-1 (or the pseudogene TRBV3-2), the J call TRBJ1-2; the D is unclear. The material sequenced was peripheral blood. This clonotype was sampled from a man over 45 with active or convalescent COVID-19. The CDR3 DNA reads TGTGCCAGCAGCCAAGCAGTGGGAAGGGCGGGTTCAACCAACTATGGCTACACCTTC. Translation gives CASSQAVGRAGSTNYGYTF.